This is a list of T cell receptor beta chains from one sample in a study of OX40 agonist ivuxolimab in advanced cancers. The protocol was immunoSEQ multiplex PCR, while the TCRdb copy is restricted to in-frame clones and leaves out a portion. The sample holds tens of thousands of clones; approximately 89% are singletons and the top ten take approximately 11%. This material consisted of CD4+ or CD8+ T cells sorted from blood, taken in a trial of the OX40 agonist ivuxolimab. The receptor set was obtained from an adult with an advanced solid tumor such as melanoma, head and neck, liver or kidney cancer. Each CDR3 is given with its conserved first and last residue. Each record gives: D gene, clone size, J gene, V gene, CDR3 length, CDR3 DNA, CDR3 protein. D genes are given only for firm matches. Only part of the rows carry a size: once, few, many, or a class if the clone is expanded.

D: TRBD1; size: NA; J: TRBJ2-7; V: TRBV28; length: 14; DNA: TGTGCCAGCAGATCGACAGGGTATCCCTACGAGCAGTACTTC; CDR3: CASRSTGYPYEQYF
D: NA; size: NA; J: TRBJ2-7; V: TRBV7-6; length: 16; DNA: TGTGCCAGCAGCTTTGATCCGGGACCTGGGGTATACGAGCAGTACTTC; CDR3: CASSFDPGPGVYEQYF
D: TRBD1; size: NA; J: TRBJ1-3; V: TRBV5-5; length: 19; DNA: TGTGCCAGCAGCCTTACGGGACAGGGGATCAGAAACTCTGGAAACACCATATATTTT; CDR3: CASSLTGQGIRNSGNTIYF
D: NA; size: NA; J: TRBJ2-7; V: TRBV5-6; length: 14; DNA: TGTGCCAGCAGTTCAGGGGTTACTACCTACGAGCAGTACTTC; CDR3: CASSSGVTTYEQYF
D: TRBD2; size: NA; J: TRBJ2-1; V: TRBV4-1; length: 16; DNA: TGCGCCAGCAGCCAAGAGTTAGCGGGAGGGAGTAATGAGCAGTTCTTC; CDR3: CASSQELAGGSNEQFF
D: TRBD1; size: NA; J: TRBJ2-1; V: TRBV19; length: 15; DNA: TGTGCCAGTAGCGCCGGGACAGCGTCCTACAATGAGCAGTTCTTC; CDR3: CASSAGTASYNEQFF
D: TRBD2; size: NA; J: TRBJ2-3; V: TRBV7-2; length: 16; DNA: TGTGCCAGCAGCTTTACTAGCGGGGGGTACACAGATACGCAGTATTTT; CDR3: CASSFTSGGYTDTQYF
D: TRBD1; size: NA; J: TRBJ1-1; V: TRBV9; length: 14; DNA: TGTGCCAGCAGCGCCACAGGGGAGAGGACTGAAGCTTTCTTT; CDR3: CASSATGERTEAFF
D: NA; size: NA; J: TRBJ2-7; V: TRBV10-2; length: 13; DNA: TGCGCCAGCAGTGAGTCGTGGAACTACGAGCAGTACTTC; CDR3: CASSESWNYEQYF
D: TRBD2; size: NA; J: TRBJ2-3; V: TRBV7-9; length: 16; DNA: TGTGCCAGCAGATTGCTGGGACTAGCGCTCCCAGATACGCAGTATTTT; CDR3: CASRLLGLALPDTQYF
D: NA; size: NA; J: TRBJ1-4; V: TRBV4-1; length: 16; DNA: TGCGCCAGCAGCCATGAGGCAGGGACAACTAATGAAAAACTGTTTTTT; CDR3: CASSHEAGTTNEKLFF
D: NA; size: NA; J: TRBJ2-7; V: TRBV6-5; length: 14; DNA: TGTGCCAGCAGTCATCTGGGGGAGCCCTACGAGCAGTACTTC; CDR3: CASSHLGEPYEQYF
D: TRBD1; size: NA; J: TRBJ1-1; V: TRBV11-3; length: 16; DNA: TGTGCCAGCAGCCCCAGACAGGGGCGGGCGAACACTGAAGCTTTCTTT; CDR3: CASSPRQGRANTEAFF
D: NA; size: NA; J: TRBJ2-5; V: TRBV28; length: 14; DNA: TGTGCCAGCAGCCTGACAGGCTACCAAGAGACCCAGTACTTC; CDR3: CASSLTGYQETQYF
D: NA; size: NA; J: TRBJ2-6; V: TRBV19; length: 17; DNA: TGTGCCAGTAGTATTGGCGAGGGAGGAAATGGGGCCAACGTCCTGACTTTC; CDR3: CASSIGEGGNGANVLTF
D: NA; size: NA; J: TRBJ2-6; V: TRBV7-6; length: 16; DNA: TGTGCCAGCAGCTACAGGGAAAACTCTGGGGCCAACGTCCTGACTTTC; CDR3: CASSYRENSGANVLTF
D: TRBD2; size: NA; J: TRBJ2-3; V: TRBV13; length: 17; DNA: TGTGCCAGCAGCTCGGGACTTGGGGCGGGAGGCACAGATACGCAGTATTTT; CDR3: CASSSGLGAGGTDTQYF
D: NA; size: NA; J: TRBJ2-7; V: TRBV5-8; length: 16; DNA: TGTGCCAGCAGCTTGGATGGACGGCAGGGCGGCTACGAGCAGTACTTC; CDR3: CASSLDGRQGGYEQYF
D: NA; size: NA; J: TRBJ1-6; V: TRBV4-1; length: 14; DNA: TGCGCCAGCAGCCAAGTTGACGAGAATTCACCCCTCCACTTT; CDR3: CASSQVDENSPLHF
D: NA; size: NA; J: TRBJ2-3; V: TRBV2; length: 15; DNA: TGTGCCAGCAGTGTAACTAGGGGAGATGGTGATACGCAGTATTTT; CDR3: CASSVTRGDGDTQYF
D: NA; size: NA; J: TRBJ2-1; V: TRBV7-9; length: 15; DNA: TGTGCCAGCAGCACCCGGCGGGGACTCTTGAATGAGCAGTTCTTC; CDR3: CASSTRRGLLNEQFF
D: NA; size: NA; J: TRBJ2-5; V: TRBV18; length: 17; DNA: TGTGCCAGCTCATCCTCCAATGCACAGGGAGGCCAAGAGACCCAGTACTTC; CDR3: CASSSSNAQGGQETQYF
D: TRBD2; size: NA; J: TRBJ2-3; V: TRBV27; length: 17; DNA: TGTGCCAGCAGTTTATTCTTTGGCGGGAGTAGCACAGATACGCAGTATTTT; CDR3: CASSLFFGGSSTDTQYF
D: NA; size: NA; J: TRBJ2-1; V: TRBV7-2; length: 19; DNA: TGTGCCAGCAGCGAATCCATCCTTAGCGGAGACCTCCCCTACAATGAGCAGTTCTTC; CDR3: CASSESILSGDLPYNEQFF
D: NA; size: NA; J: TRBJ2-7; V: TRBV11-3; length: 15; DNA: TGTGCCAGCAGCTCCTATCAAGTTGGGCTCTACGAGCAGTACTTC; CDR3: CASSSYQVGLYEQYF
D: NA; size: NA; J: TRBJ1-2; V: TRBV13; length: 15; DNA: TGTGCCAGCAACTTAGATCGGGGGGCTAACTATGGCTACACCTTC; CDR3: CASNLDRGANYGYTF
D: NA; size: NA; J: TRBJ1-1; V: TRBV11-3; length: 15; DNA: TGTGCCAGCAGCTTAATGGGGAGTCCGGTCACTGAAGCTTTCTTT; CDR3: CASSLMGSPVTEAFF
D: NA; size: once; J: TRBJ2-3; V: TRBV5-4; length: 15; DNA: TGTGCCAGCAGCTTCGTGGCGACAGCCCGGGATACGCAGTATTTT; CDR3: CASSFVATARDTQYF
D: NA; size: NA; J: TRBJ2-3; V: TRBV11-2; length: 16; DNA: TGTGCCAGCAGCCTAGAGAGTGGAGGGGCCACAGATACGCAGTATTTT; CDR3: CASSLESGGATDTQYF
D: NA; size: NA; J: TRBJ2-5; V: TRBV9; length: 14; DNA: TGTGCCAGCAGCCCGAGGGGGACCGGGGAGACCCAGTACTTC; CDR3: CASSPRGTGETQYF
D: NA; size: NA; J: TRBJ1-5; V: TRBV7-9; length: 14; DNA: TGTGCCAGCAGCTTAGAAGGAAGCAATCAGCCCCAGCATTTT; CDR3: CASSLEGSNQPQHF
D: TRBD1; size: NA; J: TRBJ2-5; V: TRBV27; length: 15; DNA: TGTGCCAGCAAAGGACAGGTCGGGAATCTAGAGACCCAGTACTTC; CDR3: CASKGQVGNLETQYF
D: NA; size: NA; J: TRBJ2-7; V: TRBV11-2; length: 16; DNA: TGTGCCAGCAGCTTGGTTACAACCGGGGACTCCTACGAGCAGTACTTC; CDR3: CASSLVTTGDSYEQYF
D: TRBD2; size: NA; J: TRBJ2-7; V: TRBV10-2; length: 13; DNA: TGCGCCAGCAGTGGGGGACTAGCGGGCGAGCAGTACTTC; CDR3: CASSGGLAGEQYF
D: TRBD2; size: NA; J: TRBJ2-7; V: TRBV5-4; length: 16; DNA: TGTGCCAGCAGCCTGAGAAGGGAGAGCGGGGCCTACGAGCAGTACTTC; CDR3: CASSLRRESGAYEQYF
D: TRBD1; size: few; J: TRBJ1-5; V: TRBV27; length: 18; DNA: TGTGCCAGCAGTTTATCCGGGACAGGGGGTAATAGCAATCAGCCCCAGCATTTT; CDR3: CASSLSGTGGNSNQPQHF